This is a list of T cell receptor beta chains from one sample in a study of blood T cell repertoires in COVID-19. Data came from immunoSEQ multiplex PCR; TCRdb stores just in-frame clones and leaves some out. The table has roughly 300,000 clones, about 89% seen once; the top ten hold approximately 5%. Sequenced material: PBMCs or T cells enriched from blood (not recorded which). The origin of the receptors is a woman aged 25 to 39 who had recovered from COVID-19. Both conserved end residues are part of each CDR3. Each record gives: CDR3 protein, CDR3 DNA, V gene, J gene, clone size, D gene. A D gene is named only where the DNA matches it firmly. The size of a clone is reported for some rows only, either as once, few or many, or as a class for expanded clones.

CDR3aa: CAIDEGSSYEQYF; CDR3nt: TGTGCCATCGATGAGGGAAGCTCCTACGAGCAGTACTTC; v_gene: TRBV10-3; j_gene: TRBJ2-7; abundance: once; d_gene: -
CDR3aa: CASSRGQGGNQPQHF; CDR3nt: TGTGCCAGTAGTAGGGGACAGGGGGGCAATCAGCCCCAGCATTTT; v_gene: TRBV19; j_gene: TRBJ1-5; abundance: -; d_gene: TRBD1
CDR3aa: CASSLLSGGARDTQYF; CDR3nt: TGTGCCAGCAGCTTGCTAAGCGGGGGGGCAAGGGATACGCAGTATTTT; v_gene: TRBV5-6; j_gene: TRBJ2-3; abundance: -; d_gene: TRBD2
CDR3aa: CASSIGGLYEQYF; CDR3nt: TGTGCCAGCAGTATAGGGGGCCTCTACGAGCAGTACTTC; v_gene: TRBV28; j_gene: TRBJ2-7; abundance: -; d_gene: TRBD1
CDR3aa: CSVVRLAGGFTRETQYF; CDR3nt: TGCAGCGTTGTTAGACTAGCGGGGGGTTTCACCAGGGAGACCCAGTACTTC; v_gene: TRBV29-1; j_gene: TRBJ2-5; abundance: -; d_gene: TRBD2
CDR3aa: CASSTGGGAGGELFF; CDR3nt: TGTGCCAGCAGCACCGGAGGGGGGGCCGGTGGGGAGCTGTTTTTT; v_gene: TRBV7-9; j_gene: TRBJ2-2; abundance: -; d_gene: -
CDR3aa: CASSRRNRTGRVLGINYEQYF; CDR3nt: TGTGCCAGCAGCCGACGGAATAGGACAGGCCGTGTGTTGGGAATTAACTACGAGCAGTACTTC; v_gene: TRBV28; j_gene: TRBJ2-7; abundance: -; d_gene: TRBD1
CDR3aa: CASSLHLGDEQYF; CDR3nt: TGCGCCAGCAGCCTACACCTCGGGGACGAGCAGTACTTC; v_gene: TRBV5-1; j_gene: TRBJ2-7; abundance: -; d_gene: -
CDR3aa: CASEWGDGGDGYTF; CDR3nt: TGTGCCAGCGAATGGGGCGATGGGGGCGATGGCTACACCTTC; v_gene: TRBV28; j_gene: TRBJ1-2; abundance: -; d_gene: -
CDR3aa: CASSQERAGAPEQFF; CDR3nt: TGCGCCAGCAGCCAAGAACGGGCGGGGGCCCCTGAGCAGTTCTTC; v_gene: TRBV4-3; j_gene: TRBJ2-1; abundance: -; d_gene: -
CDR3aa: CASSKRADTQYF; CDR3nt: TGTGCCAGCAGCAAACGAGCAGATACGCAGTATTTT; v_gene: TRBV6-2/TRBV6-3; j_gene: TRBJ2-3; abundance: -; d_gene: -
CDR3aa: CASSHRGPANEKLFF; CDR3nt: TGTGCCAGCAGCCACAGGGGACCCGCTAATGAAAAACTGTTTTTT; v_gene: TRBV3-1/TRBV3-2; j_gene: TRBJ1-4; abundance: -; d_gene: -
CDR3aa: CASSSGQGGWETQYF; CDR3nt: TGTGCCAGCAGCTCAGGACAGGGAGGGTGGGAGACCCAGTACTTC; v_gene: TRBV5-4; j_gene: TRBJ2-5; abundance: -; d_gene: -
CDR3aa: CASSLGQTNEKLFF; CDR3nt: TGCGCCAGCAGCTTGGGACAGACGAATGAAAAACTGTTTTTT; v_gene: TRBV5-1; j_gene: TRBJ1-4; abundance: -; d_gene: -
CDR3aa: CASIQPSGGGTDTQYF; CDR3nt: TGTGCCAGCATTCAACCTAGCGGGGGGGGCACAGATACGCAGTATTTT; v_gene: TRBV28; j_gene: TRBJ2-3; abundance: -; d_gene: TRBD2
CDR3aa: CASSWGGARSNQPQHF; CDR3nt: TGTGCCAGCAGCTGGGGGGGAGCGAGGAGCAATCAGCCCCAGCATTTT; v_gene: TRBV7-9; j_gene: TRBJ1-5; abundance: once; d_gene: -
CDR3aa: CASSPGQNTEAFF; CDR3nt: TGCGCCAGCAGCCCCGGACAGAACACTGAAGCTTTCTTT; v_gene: TRBV5-1; j_gene: TRBJ1-1; abundance: -; d_gene: -
CDR3aa: CASSRQMGPYEQYF; CDR3nt: TGTGCCAGCAGCCGTCAGATGGGGCCCTACGAGCAGTACTTC; v_gene: TRBV5-8; j_gene: TRBJ2-7; abundance: few; d_gene: -
CDR3aa: CATRGGEYGYTF; CDR3nt: TGTGCCACCAGGGGAGGGGAGTACGGCTACACCTTC; v_gene: TRBV19; j_gene: TRBJ1-2; abundance: -; d_gene: -
CDR3aa: CASSLVGSPGDTIYF; CDR3nt: TGCGCCAGCAGCTTGGTGGGGAGTCCGGGGGACACCATATATTTT; v_gene: TRBV5-1; j_gene: TRBJ1-3; abundance: -; d_gene: -
CDR3aa: CASSQTARTEAFF; CDR3nt: TGTGCCAGTAGTCAGACAGCACGAACTGAAGCTTTCTTT; v_gene: TRBV19; j_gene: TRBJ1-1; abundance: once; d_gene: -
CDR3aa: CASFDRGDSPLHF; CDR3nt: TGTGCCAGCTTTGACAGGGGAGATTCACCCCTCCACTTT; v_gene: TRBV6-5; j_gene: TRBJ1-6; abundance: -; d_gene: TRBD1
CDR3aa: CASSQGLASTDTQYF; CDR3nt: TGCGCCAGCAGCCAAGGACTAGCTAGCACAGATACGCAGTATTTT; v_gene: TRBV10-1; j_gene: TRBJ2-3; abundance: -; d_gene: TRBD2
CDR3aa: CASSPSTGQGAYGYTF; CDR3nt: TGCGCCAGCAGCCCTTCCACCGGGCAGGGGGCCTATGGCTACACCTTC; v_gene: TRBV4-1; j_gene: TRBJ1-2; abundance: -; d_gene: TRBD1
CDR3aa: CASSFRGRGEQFF; CDR3nt: TGTGCCAGCAGTTTTAGGGGGCGGGGCGAGCAGTTCTTC; v_gene: TRBV7-2; j_gene: TRBJ2-1; abundance: -; d_gene: -
CDR3aa: CASSLGTSPANTGELFF; CDR3nt: TGCGCCAGCAGCCTAGGGACTAGTCCAGCGAACACCGGGGAGCTGTTTTTT; v_gene: TRBV4-3; j_gene: TRBJ2-2; abundance: -; d_gene: TRBD2
CDR3aa: CASSFGGAQTYEQYF; CDR3nt: TGTGCCAGCAGCTTTGGAGGGGCGCAAACCTACGAGCAGTACTTC; v_gene: TRBV7-2; j_gene: TRBJ2-7; abundance: -; d_gene: -
CDR3aa: CASSSYYQPQHF; CDR3nt: TGTGCCAGCAGTTCCTATTATCAGCCCCAGCATTTT; v_gene: TRBV28; j_gene: TRBJ1-5; abundance: -; d_gene: -
CDR3aa: CASSPGTGAFYEQYF; CDR3nt: TGTGCCAGCTCACCCGGGACAGGGGCCTTCTACGAGCAGTACTTC; v_gene: TRBV18; j_gene: TRBJ2-7; abundance: once; d_gene: TRBD1
CDR3aa: CASSLKGPHRDRGNYGYTF; CDR3nt: TGTGCCAGCAGTTTAAAGGGACCACACCGGGACAGGGGAAACTATGGCTACACCTTC; v_gene: TRBV28; j_gene: TRBJ1-2; abundance: -; d_gene: TRBD1
CDR3aa: CAISGDRNYGYTF; CDR3nt: TGTGCCATCAGTGGTGACAGGAACTATGGCTACACCTTC; v_gene: TRBV10-3; j_gene: TRBJ1-2; abundance: -; d_gene: -
CDR3aa: CASSLITASNYGYTF; CDR3nt: TGTGCCAGCAGCTTAATTACAGCCTCGAACTATGGCTACACCTTC; v_gene: TRBV7-2; j_gene: TRBJ1-2; abundance: -; d_gene: -
CDR3aa: CASRSNRENSYEQYF; CDR3nt: TGTGCCAGCAGGTCAAACAGGGAGAACTCCTACGAGCAGTACTTC; v_gene: TRBV13; j_gene: TRBJ2-7; abundance: -; d_gene: -
CDR3aa: CASSPLTSLDNEQFF; CDR3nt: TGTGCCAGCAGCCCCCTGACTAGCCTCGACAATGAGCAGTTCTTC; v_gene: TRBV7-9; j_gene: TRBJ2-1; abundance: -; d_gene: TRBD2
CDR3aa: CASRRAMYSNQPQHF; CDR3nt: TGTGCCAGCCGGAGAGCGATGTATAGCAATCAGCCCCAGCATTTT; v_gene: TRBV27; j_gene: TRBJ1-5; abundance: -; d_gene: -
CDR3aa: CASSEEWGRGTGELFF; CDR3nt: TGTGCCAGCAGTGAAGAGTGGGGGCGAGGCACCGGGGAGCTGTTTTTT; v_gene: TRBV25-1; j_gene: TRBJ2-2; abundance: -; d_gene: -
CDR3aa: CASSEWRLNGNTIYF; CDR3nt: TGTGCCAGCAGTGAATGGCGACTAAATGGAAACACCATATATTTT; v_gene: TRBV6-1; j_gene: TRBJ1-3; abundance: -; d_gene: -
CDR3aa: CSAPPAAGDTEAFF; CDR3nt: TGCAGCGCTCCCCCCGCAGCAGGCGACACTGAAGCTTTCTTT; v_gene: TRBV29-1; j_gene: TRBJ1-1; abundance: -; d_gene: -
CDR3aa: CASSLWTVGGELFF; CDR3nt: TGCGCCAGCAGCTTATGGACAGTCGGGGGGGAGCTGTTTTTT; v_gene: TRBV5-1; j_gene: TRBJ2-2; abundance: -; d_gene: -
CDR3aa: CASSRHPPGQGFYGYTF; CDR3nt: TGTGCCAGCAGCCGCCACCCTCCGGGACAGGGGTTCTATGGCTACACCTTC; v_gene: TRBV3-1/TRBV3-2; j_gene: TRBJ1-2; abundance: -; d_gene: TRBD1
CDR3aa: CASSQRFSGANVLTF; CDR3nt: TGTGCCAGCAGCCAACGGTTCTCTGGGGCCAACGTCCTGACTTTC; v_gene: TRBV4-2; j_gene: TRBJ2-6; abundance: -; d_gene: -
CDR3aa: CASSVPGQGMRGNTIYF; CDR3nt: TGTGCCAGCAGTGTCCCGGGACAGGGGATGAGAGGAAACACCATATATTTT; v_gene: TRBV28; j_gene: TRBJ1-3; abundance: -; d_gene: TRBD1
CDR3aa: CASTRQGAGYTF; CDR3nt: TGTGCCAGCACCCGACAGGGAGCCGGCTACACCTTC; v_gene: TRBV6-5; j_gene: TRBJ1-2; abundance: -; d_gene: TRBD1
CDR3aa: CASSLSSGGDLQQQFF; CDR3nt: TGTGCCAGCAGCTTATCTAGCGGGGGGGACCTCCAACAGCAGTTCTTC; v_gene: TRBV7-3; j_gene: TRBJ2-1; abundance: once; d_gene: TRBD2
CDR3aa: CASSSGRNEKLFF; CDR3nt: TGTGCCAGCAGCTCAGGGCGTAATGAAAAACTGTTTTTT; v_gene: TRBV6-5; j_gene: TRBJ1-4; abundance: -; d_gene: -
CDR3aa: CSVTPLDYGYTF; CDR3nt: TGCAGCGTCACCCCCCTAGACTATGGCTACACCTTC; v_gene: TRBV29-1; j_gene: TRBJ1-2; abundance: -; d_gene: -
CDR3aa: CASSQDRGTQFF; CDR3nt: TGCGCCAGCAGCCAAGATCGGGGGACGCAGTTCTTC; v_gene: TRBV4-1; j_gene: TRBJ2-1; abundance: -; d_gene: -
CDR3aa: CATNKGSDSPLHF; CDR3nt: TGTGCCACCAACAAGGGGTCGGATTCACCCCTCCACTTT; v_gene: TRBV10-3; j_gene: TRBJ1-6; abundance: -; d_gene: -
CDR3aa: CASSETEGNTIYF; CDR3nt: TGTGCCAGCAGCGAGACGGAGGGAAACACCATATATTTT; v_gene: TRBV3-1/TRBV3-2; j_gene: TRBJ1-3; abundance: -; d_gene: -
CDR3aa: CASSDDRDLNNSPLHF; CDR3nt: TGTGCCAGCAGTGACGACCGGGACTTAAATAATTCACCCCTCCACTTT; v_gene: TRBV6-1; j_gene: TRBJ1-6; abundance: -; d_gene: -
CDR3aa: CAISEAGDMNTEAFF; CDR3nt: TGTGCCATCAGTGAAGCAGGGGACATGAACACTGAAGCTTTCTTT; v_gene: TRBV10-3; j_gene: TRBJ1-1; abundance: -; d_gene: -